Below, 15 T cell receptor beta chains from the same sample are listed, as sequenced in a study of blood T cell repertoires in COVID-19. Sequencing used immunoSEQ multiplex PCR; TCRdb keeps in-frame clones, though not all of them. This sample has some 350,000 clones, with 85% to 90% found just once. Sequencing used peripheral blood. These receptors were collected from a woman aged 65 to 85 with COVID-19, enrolled during active disease.

This chain joins TRBV5-1 and TRBJ2-5; TRBD2 aligns across 15 bases. With 2 bases clipped from V and 5 bases from J, the junction kept 7 bases outside the gene matches. This CDR3 region has 17 residues. Germline V lookup: CDR1 SGHRS, CDR2 YFSETQ. The CDR3: CASSLGLAGGLAETQYF. In nucleotides, the CDR3 is TGCGCCAGCAGCTTAGGACTAGCGGGGGGGCTTGCGGAGACCCAGTACTTC.

The rearrangement uses TRBV19 and TRBJ1-2; 7 bases are shared with TRBD1. Trimming at V came to 9 bases and at J to 1 base, leaving 11 bases not matched to a gene. The CDR3 length is 15 residues. The germline V gene has CDR1 LNHDA and CDR2 SQIVND (reference sequence). This CDR3 reads CARDPGQTFNYGYTF. CDR3 coding DNA: TGTGCCAGGGACCCGGGACAGACCTTTAACTATGGCTACACCTTC.

On this clone: The same CDR3 is also encoded by other DNA sequences in this sample. The chain employs TRBV28 and TRBJ1-1; no clear D gene. The ends were cut back, 7 bases at V and 1 base at J, with 4 bases in the middle. Per germline, CDR1 MDHEN and CDR2 SYDVKM. The CDR3 extends over 11 amino acids. CDR3 bases: TGTGCCAGCACAGGGAACACTGAAGCTTTCTTT. Residues: CASTGNTEAFF.

This clone was detected a few times. The rearrangement joins TRBV2 to TRBJ1-5, with TRBD1 as a possible D gene (5 bases). The V end was cut by 6 bases, the J end by 3 bases, with 12 bases between. The CDR3 length is 14 residues. CDR1 is SNHLY, CDR2 FYNNEI, per germline. CDR3 sequence reads: CASRGDRPNQPQHF. CDR3 bases: TGTGCCAGCAGAGGAGACAGACCCAATCAGCCCCAGCATTTT.

This chain joins TRBV5-4 and TRBJ2-7, with D perhaps matching TRBD2 (5 bases). Germline V lookup: CDR1 SGHNT, CDR2 YYREEE (reference sequence). Trimming cost V 3 bases and J 6 bases, with 13 bases left between them. This CDR3 comprises 13 residues. CDR3 bases: TGTGCCAGCAGCTCGGGCTTCGGGGTCGAGCAGTACTTC. This sequence encodes CASSSGFGVEQYF.

The rearrangement uses TRBV5-8 and TRBJ1-5; 9 nucleotides agree with TRBD1. Germline CDR1 is SGHTS and CDR2 is YDEGEE. V lost 4 bases and J lost 6; bases outside the gene matches: 8. The CDR3 spans 15 residues. CDR3 DNA sequence: TGTGCCAGCAGCCCCGGACAGGGGACAGGTCAGCCCCAGCATTTT. Its translation: CASSPGQGTGQPQHF.

This clone showed up just once. The genes are TRBV7-9 and TRBJ1-4, with 7 bases identical to TRBD1. V lost 5 bases and J lost 7; bases outside the gene matches: 10. Germline V lookup: CDR1 SEHNR, CDR2 FQNEAQ (reference sequence). The CDR3 has 15 residues. The CDR3 coding sequence is TGTGCCAGCAGCATAGGGAGGGGGCGGATTGAAAAACTGTTTTTT. This gives the protein CASSIGRGRIEKLFF.

The rearrangement links TRBV7-8 to TRBJ1-2, with TRBD1 identical over 7 bases. Germline V gene sequence: CDR1 SGHVS, CDR2 FQNEAQ. There are 13 residues in the CDR3. Trimming at V came to 0 bases and at J to 7 bases, leaving 2 bases not matched to a gene. The CDR3 spells CASSLATGAGYTF. As DNA, the CDR3 is TGTGCCAGCAGCTTAGCCACAGGGGCTGGCTACACCTTC. Full variable domain (rest looked up from reference TRBV7-8 and TRBJ1-2): GAGVSQSPRYKVAKRGQDVALRCDPISGHVSLFWYQQALGQGPEFLTYFQNEAQLDKSGLPSDRFFAERPEGSVSTLKIQRTQQEDSAVYLCASSLATGAGYTFGSGTRLTVV.

This clone was observed a single time. The gene calls are TRBV9 and TRBJ2-7; D may be TRBD1 (6 bases). The CDR3 loop spans 15 amino acids. Per germline, CDR1 SGDLS and CDR2 YYNGEE. Trimming cost V 4 bases and J 0 bases, with 14 bases left between them. CDR3 region: CASSRAGDPSYEQYF. Written as DNA, the CDR3 is TGTGCCAGCAGCCGGGCAGGGGACCCCTCCTACGAGCAGTACTTC.

This chain links TRBV25-1 with TRBJ1-2; TRBD1 matches at 10 bases. V was pared by 6 bases and J by 2 bases, with 0 bases of the junction left unmatched. Looked up from germline, CDR1 is MGHDK and CDR2 is SYGVNS. There are 13 residues in the CDR3. CDR3 sequence reads: CASRGQGNYGYTF. The CDR3 coding sequence is TGTGCCAGCAGGGGACAGGGGAACTATGGCTACACCTTC.

This clone has only a few counts. The genes are TRBV28 and TRBJ1-2; 8 bases are shared with TRBD1. This CDR3 spans 14 amino acids. The germline gives CDR1 MDHEN, CDR2 SYDVKM. With 5 bases clipped from V and 7 bases from J, the junction kept 9 bases outside the gene matches. As DNA, the CDR3 is TGTGCCAGCAGTCCCGACCCCGACAGGGGTGGCTACACCTTC. Its protein is CASSPDPDRGGYTF.

The chain links TRBV27 to TRBJ2-7, with 11 bases fitting TRBD2. Per germline, CDR1 MNHEY and CDR2 SMNVEV (reference sequence). The V segment lost 2 bases and the J segment 4 bases; nucleotides outside the gene matches: 1. The CDR3 runs 14 residues. The CDR3 DNA reads TGTGCCAGCAGTTTAGGGACTAGCGGATACGAGCAGTACTTC. Protein sequence: CASSLGTSGYEQYF.

This chain uses TRBV6-1 with TRBJ2-1; D gene unclear. The CDR3 sequence is 16 residues long. Germline CDR1 is MNHNS and CDR2 is SASEGT. V lost 3 bases to trimming and J lost 4 bases, with 16 bases between them. The CDR3: CASSEQRRLTYNEQFF. The CDR3 DNA is TGTGCCAGCAGTGAGCAGAGGCGTCTAACTTACAATGAGCAGTTCTTC.

V usage is TRBV28 and J usage is TRBJ1-5, with 8 positions matching TRBD1. Losses at the gene ends were 8 bases for V and 6 bases for J; bases not matched to a gene: 9. This CDR3 is built from 14 residues. Germline CDR1 MDHEN, CDR2 SYDVKM. The CDR3 protein is CASLDRGDSQPQHF. In DNA, the CDR3 is TGTGCCAGCCTAGACAGGGGTGATAGTCAGCCCCAGCATTTT.

The V gene is TRBV19, the J gene TRBJ1-1, with 9 bases fitting TRBD1. Losses at the gene ends were 3 bases for V and 1 base for J; bases not matched to a gene: 12. Germline CDR1 reads LNHDA; CDR2 reads SQIVND (reference sequence). The CDR3 has 18 residues. The CDR3 here is CASSMNPASTGGNTEAFF. In nucleotides, the CDR3 is TGTGCCAGTAGTATGAACCCCGCCTCGACAGGGGGGAACACTGAAGCTTTCTTT. Based on the CDR3 plus reference TRBV19 and TRBJ1-1, the full variable domain is DGGITQSPKYLFRKEGQNVTLSCEQNLNHDAMYWYRQDPGQGLRLIYYSQIVNDFQKGDIAEGYSVSREKKESFPLTVTSAQKNPTAFYLCASSMNPASTGGNTEAFFGQGTRLTVV.